The sequence of this T cell receptor beta chain was determined in a study of T cells in Graves' hyperthyroidism and ophthalmopathy. Study details: Peripheral blood was secured at the point of initial diagnosis, before any treatment. Study-level points and caveats: Blood also held most thyroid clonotypes expanded beyond 0.001.

Germline CDR1 SGHRS, CDR2 YFSETQ. The CDR3 spans 12 residues. Amplified regions were TCR beta CDR3 sequences from RNA transcripts. HTBI primers were used for first-round RT-PCR of the TCR CDR3. TCRdb ran MiXCR on the multiplex PCR reads and lists one entry per CDR3 protein. The table shows about 320,000 distinct CDR3 sequences, with 15% to 20% occurring only once. PBMCs were collected from a 10 ml volume of fresh peripheral blood. In regard to this clonotype: Antigen: not known. Just one base apart from a much larger clone, this may be a read error.

V gene TRBV5-1 combines with J gene TRBJ2-7; TRBD2 matches at 7 bases. The specimen sequenced was blood. This TCR was recovered from a young man with Graves' hyperthyroidism. The DNA for the CDR3 is TGCGCCAGCAGCCGACGGGGGGACGAGCTGTACTTC. Residues: CASSRRGDELYF.